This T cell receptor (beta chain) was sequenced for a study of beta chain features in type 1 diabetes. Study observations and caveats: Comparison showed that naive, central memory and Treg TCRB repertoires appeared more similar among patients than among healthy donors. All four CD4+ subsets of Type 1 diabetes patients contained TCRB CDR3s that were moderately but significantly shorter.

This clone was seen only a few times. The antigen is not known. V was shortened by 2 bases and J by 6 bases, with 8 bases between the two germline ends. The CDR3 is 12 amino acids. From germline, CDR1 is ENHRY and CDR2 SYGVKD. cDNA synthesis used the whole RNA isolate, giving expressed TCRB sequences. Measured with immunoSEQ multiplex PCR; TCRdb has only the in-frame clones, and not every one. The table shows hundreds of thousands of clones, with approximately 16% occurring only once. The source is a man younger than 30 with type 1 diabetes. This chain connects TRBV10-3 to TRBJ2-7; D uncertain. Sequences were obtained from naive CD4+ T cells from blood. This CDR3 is CAISEPSAEQYF. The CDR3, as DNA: TGTGCCATCAGTGAGCCCAGCGCCGAGCAGTACTTC.